One and the same sample provided the 28 T cell receptor beta chains below, sequenced in a study of T cell repertoires in cytomegalovirus infection. TCRdb reprocessed the reads via MiXCR and lists one record per CDR3 protein. The table shows 680,000 or so distinct CDR3 sequences, with 35% to 45% occurring only once. The sample consisted of PBMCs. The receptors here all came from a human donor in good health (CMV status not recorded). Some clones in this sample may be carry-over from other donors' samples.

The rearrangement joins TRBV5-6 to TRBJ2-7; 9 positions agree with TRBD1. This CDR3 is 16 amino acids long. Germline V gives CDR1 SGHDT, CDR2 YYEEEE. With V trimmed by 4 bases and J by 3 bases, 11 bases remained unmatched. The CDR3 is CASSDATGTGIYEQYF. The DNA of the CDR3 is TGTGCCAGCAGCGACGCAACCGGGACAGGGATCTACGAGCAGTACTTC.

The chain employs TRBV6-5 and TRBJ1-1, with D hard to call. The CDR3 is 11 amino acids. CDR1 and CDR2 from the germline V gene are MNHEY and SVGAGI. The V and J ends lost 2 bases and 6 bases respectively, with 4 bases between them. The DNA of the CDR3 is TGTGCCAGCAGTTACGAAGCTGAAGCTTTCTTT. This translates into CASSYEAEAFF.

V usage is TRBV7-9 and J usage is TRBJ2-1; 11 bases align to TRBD2. Looked up from germline, CDR1 is SEHNR and CDR2 is FQNEAQ (reference sequence). CDR3 size: 16 residues. With V trimmed by 1 base and J by 9 bases, 8 bases remained unmatched. The CDR3 region has the DNA TGTGCCAGCAGCTTAGGTACTAGCGGGAGACGGTTTGAGCAGTTCTTC. Encoded protein: CASSLGTSGRRFEQFF.

This clonotype was detected only a few times. This sequence joins TRBV27 and TRBJ2-7; D gene uncertain. The germline V gene has CDR1 MNHEY and CDR2 SMNVEV (reference sequence). The CDR3 covers 14 residues. V lost 1 base to trimming and J lost 3 bases, with 10 bases between them. The CDR3: CASSLFGTHYEQYF. The CDR3 DNA reads as TGTGCCAGCAGTTTATTCGGAACCCACTACGAGCAGTACTTC.

This clonotype was observed a handful of times. The chain is built from TRBV7-2 and TRBJ1-2; D gene uncertain. This CDR3 contains 13 residues. CDR1 is SGHTA, CDR2 FQGNSA, per germline. V lost 5 bases and J lost 6, with 13 bases in between. The CDR3 loop reads CASSRAGFDGYTF. The CDR3 DNA reads TGTGCCAGCAGCCGAGCCGGATTTGATGGCTACACCTTC.

This clonotype has more than one count but fewer than ten. The chain joins TRBV6-8 to TRBJ1-5, with 7 positions matching TRBD1. V was pared by 6 bases and J by 0 bases, with 11 bases of the junction left unmatched. The CDR3 contains 17 residues. CDR1 and CDR2 from the germline V gene are MNHGY and SAAAGT. This CDR3 reads CASSTLTGLYSNQPQHF. The CDR3 region has the DNA TGTGCCAGCAGCACTCTGACAGGGCTCTATAGCAATCAGCCCCAGCATTTT.

This clonotype was seen a few times. J is TRBJ2-2 and V is TRBV7-9, with 8 positions matching TRBD1. CDR1 SEHNR and CDR2 FQNEAQ come from the germline V gene (reference sequence). There are 14 residues in the CDR3. Trimming took 5 bases from V and 5 from J; bases not matched to a gene: 4. In nucleotides, the CDR3 is TGTGCCAGCAGCAGACAGGGGCCGACCGGGGAGCTGTTTTTT. This translates into CASSRQGPTGELFF.

This sequence joins TRBV6-6 and TRBJ2-5; 7 bases match TRBD2. The CDR3 covers 17 residues. V was pared by 0 bases and J by 4 bases, with 11 bases of the junction left unmatched. From germline, CDR1 is MNHNY and CDR2 SVGAGI (reference sequence). CDR3 in amino acids: CASSYSTGGVYGETQYF. In nucleotides, the CDR3 is TGTGCCAGCAGTTACTCGACTGGGGGGGTTTACGGAGAGACCCAGTACTTC.

The gene calls are TRBV7-6 and TRBJ2-3; a possible D gene is TRBD2 (6 bases). The CDR3 length is 12 residues. V was clipped by 5 bases and J by 7 bases, with 10 bases between them. Germline V gives CDR1 SGHVS, CDR2 FNYEAQ. CDR3 in amino acids: CASSLGGYTQYF. CDR3 DNA sequence: TGTGCCAGCAGCCTAGGAGGGTATACGCAGTATTTT.

The chain links TRBV3-1 to TRBJ1-1; no clear D gene. V lost 4 bases and J lost 0, with 12 bases in between. In germline, CDR1 is LGHDT, CDR2 YNNKEL (reference sequence). The CDR3 runs 15 residues. The CDR3 loop is CASSLRERLNTEAFF. The CDR3 nucleotides read TGTGCCAGCAGCCTAAGAGAGAGGTTGAACACTGAAGCTTTCTTT. Combining the CDR3 with reference TRBV3-1 and TRBJ1-1 gives the whole variable domain DTAVSQTPKYLVTQMGNDKSIKCEQNLGHDTMYWYKQDSKKFLKIMFSYNNKELIINETVPNRFSPKSPDKAHLNLHINSLELGDSAVYFCASSLRERLNTEAFFGQGTRLTVV.

The chain uses TRBV24-1 and TRBJ2-2; TRBD2 agrees at 13 bases. Germline V lookup: CDR1 KGHDR, CDR2 SFDVKD. V gave up 3 bases and J gave up 5 bases; unmatched junction bases: 14. The CDR3 is 20 amino acids. CDR3 bases: TGTGCCACCAGTGATCCACAACGGCCAACTAGCGGGAGGGTAACCGGGGAGCTGTTTTTT. It specifies CATSDPQRPTSGRVTGELFF.

Concerning this clonotype: A read error may produce the germline difference seen at one junction end. V usage is TRBV25-1 and J usage is TRBJ2-2; D is possibly TRBD2 (6 bases). This CDR3 region has 15 residues. The germline V gene encodes CDR1 MGHDK and CDR2 SYGVNS. The CDR3 nucleotides are TGTGCCAGCGGCGGGACGTTCGCGAACACCGGGGAGGTGTTTTTT. This codes for CASGGTFANTGEVFF. Filled out from reference TRBV25-1 and TRBJ2-2, the complete variable domain reads EADIYQTPRYLVIGTGKKITLECSQTMGHDKMYWYQQDPGMELHLIHYSYGVNSTEKGDLSSESTVSRIRTEHFPLTLESARPSHTSQYLCASGGTFANTGEVFFGEGSRLTVL.

Notes on this clonotype: This may arise from a read error, as a much more abundant clone is one base away. The CDR3 does not close with the conserved phenylalanine or tryptophan, likely indicating a read error. This rearrangement joins TRBV7-2 to TRBJ2-7, with unresolved D. CDR1 and CDR2 (germline): SGHTA, FQGNSA. This CDR3 has 13 residues. Trimming took 5 bases from V and 3 from J, leaving 11 bases between them. CDR3 in DNA: TGTGCCAGCAGCCCCAGAACGGGCTACGAGCAGTACTCC. It specifies CASSPRTGYEQYS.

This clonotype was observed a few times. The chain carries TRBV6-6 and TRBJ2-7; D is unclear. Trimming stripped 3 bases from V and 0 bases from J, with 12 bases between. The CDR3 is 15 residues long. Germline-derived CDR1 and CDR2 are MNHNY and SVGAGI (reference sequence). The CDR3 sequence is CASSYSTDSSYEQYF. The CDR3 DNA is TGTGCCAGCAGTTATTCGACTGATAGCTCCTACGAGCAGTACTTC.

The rearrangement uses TRBV6-2 or TRBV6-3 and TRBJ2-1; 7 bases agree with TRBD2. This CDR3 has 15 amino acids. The germline V gene has CDR1 MNHEY and CDR2 SVGEGT. Trimming removed 6 bases from V and 7 bases from J; junction bases left unmatched: 12. For the CDR3, the DNA is TGTGCCAGCAGAGACGTGGGAGGGCGGCCAAATGAGCAGTTCTTC. This codes for CASRDVGGRPNEQFF.

This clonotype was seen at least ten times. The chain uses TRBV7-6 and TRBJ2-3; weak D call: TRBD2 (5 bases). CDR3 size: 18 residues. Germline CDR1 and CDR2: SGHVS and FNYEAQ. V was pared by 4 bases and J by 0 bases, with 20 bases between. CDR3 loop: CASSYEGARAYSTDTQYF. CDR3 DNA: TGTGCCAGCAGCTACGAGGGAGCTAGAGCGTACAGCACAGATACGCAGTATTTT.

This sequence joins TRBV7-9 and TRBJ2-1; TRBD2 matches 10 bases. Germline lookup yields CDR1 SEHNR and CDR2 FQNEAQ (reference sequence). CDR3 length: 14 residues. The V gene end was trimmed by 11 bases and the J gene end by 8 bases; junction bases not matched to a gene: 12. The CDR3 DNA is TGTGCCCTCGAGAAAAGTAGCGGGGGGCATGAGCAGTTCTTC. Translating gives CALEKSSGGHEQFF.

Details on this clonotype: One end of the junction does not line up with germline, which may come from a read error. The chain has TRBV12-3 or TRBV12-4 and TRBJ2-1, with TRBD2 as a possible D gene (7 bases). CDR3 length: 14 amino acids. The CDR3 DNA reads as TGTGCCAGCAGTGGCCACAACCCGGGGGGCACCCCGCTCTTC. It specifies CASSGHNPGGTPLF.

The chain joins TRBV7-9 to TRBJ2-7, with 10 bases matching TRBD2. With 3 bases clipped from V and 2 bases from J, the junction kept 7 bases outside the gene matches. This CDR3 is built from 16 residues. The germline CDR1 and CDR2 sequences are SEHNR and FQNEAQ (reference sequence). This chain's CDR3 is CASSFLAGAEPYEQYF. The CDR3 DNA reads as TGTGCCAGCAGCTTTCTAGCGGGGGCCGAACCCTACGAGCAGTACTTC.

This sequence joins TRBV7-3 and TRBJ2-7; maybe TRBD1 (6 bases). V was cut by 5 bases and J by 0 bases, with 17 bases left in between. The CDR3 runs 16 residues. CDR1 is SGHTA, CDR2 FQGTGA, per germline. The CDR3 DNA reads as TGTGCCAGCAGCGACCCAGTGAGGGGGAGCTCCTACGAGCAGTACTTC. Translation gives CASSDPVRGSSYEQYF.

As for this clonotype: A much larger clone lies a single base off, so this may be a read error. The chain has TRBV5-6 and TRBJ2-3; D not resolved. Trimming took off 4 bases at V and 2 bases at J, with 11 bases between the two ends. This CDR3 has 14 amino acids. CDR1 and CDR2 from the germline V gene are SGHDT and YYEEEE. The CDR3 reads CASSLQLITDTQYF. The CDR3 region has the DNA TGTGCCAGCAGCCTACAGCTGATCACAGATACGCAGTATTTT. Supplemented by reference TRBV5-6 and TRBJ2-3, the full variable domain reads DAGVTQSPTHLIKTRGQQVTLRCSPKSGHDTVSWYQQALGQGPQFIFQYYEEEERQRGNFPDRFSGHQFPNYSSELNVNALLLGDSALYLCASSLQLITDTQYFGPGTRLTVL.

The chain is built from TRBV19 and TRBJ2-7; D not resolved. The V gene lost 3 bases and the J gene lost 7 bases, with 13 bases spanning the gap. The CDR3 is made up of 13 amino acids. Germline V gives CDR1 LNHDA, CDR2 SQIVND (reference sequence). The CDR3 loop reads CASSINRGLEQYF. The CDR3 nucleotides read TGTGCCAGTAGTATTAACCGAGGCTTGGAGCAGTACTTC.

This clonotype was picked up a small number of times. The CDR3 nucleotides are TGTGCCAGCAGCTCCTTACAGGAAGAAGACGGCTACACCTTC. Its protein product is CASSSLQEEDGYTF. The J gene is TRBJ1-2, the V gene TRBV11-2; possible D gene TRBD1, 5 bases. Per the germline V gene, CDR1 is SGHAT and CDR2 is FQNNGV. V lost 4 bases, J lost 8 bases, and 17 bases lay in between. This CDR3 has 14 amino acids.

CDR3 sequence reads: CASTLPGTEYFGPPQHF. The DNA for the CDR3 is TGTGCCAGCACCTTACCCGGGACAGAGTATTTTGGGCCGCCCCAGCATTTT. This rearrangement joins TRBV28 to TRBJ1-5, with 7 bases fitting TRBD1. This CDR3 is built from 17 residues. Germline trimming cut 7 bases from V and 9 bases from J; bases unmatched to any gene: 21. The V gene's germline CDR1 is MDHEN and CDR2 SYDVKM.

V usage is TRBV4-1 and J usage is TRBJ1-1; 8 bases line up with TRBD1. Germline trimming cut 4 bases from V and 1 base from J; bases unmatched to any gene: 20. CDR3 length: 20 amino acids. Germline V gene data show CDR1 as MGHRA and CDR2 as YSYEKL. This chain's CDR3 is CASSPPTGVRIGVPNTEAFF. The CDR3 DNA reads as TGCGCCAGCAGCCCACCGACAGGGGTGCGGATCGGGGTCCCGAACACTGAAGCTTTCTTT.

V is TRBV28 and J is TRBJ2-5; 7 bases align to TRBD2. The CDR3 loop spans 14 amino acids. V lost 3 bases, J lost 3 bases, and 4 bases stayed unmatched. CDR1 is MDHEN, CDR2 SYDVKM, per germline. DNA for the CDR3: TGTGCCAGCAGTTTCGGGGGGAGGGAAGAGACCCAGTACTTC. Translation: CASSFGGREETQYF.

This clonotype was seen more than once but under ten times. The chain's CDR3 is CASRPPSGGGSGELFF. The CDR3 DNA sequence: TGTGCCAGCAGACCACCTAGCGGGGGAGGCTCCGGGGAGCTGTTTTTT. The rearrangement links TRBV6-9 to TRBJ2-2, with 10 bases identical to TRBD2. Germline values: CDR1 MNHGY, CDR2 SVAAGI. CDR3 length equals 16 residues. V gave up 6 bases and J gave up 6 bases; unmatched junction bases: 10.

This clonotype has just a few counts. The J gene is TRBJ1-2, the V gene TRBV27; D not certain. The CDR3 runs to 15 residues. Between the trimmed V and J ends, which lost 6 bases and 0 bases, there was a span of 14 bases. Looked up from germline, CDR1 is MNHEY and CDR2 is SMNVEV (reference sequence). The CDR3 DNA sequence: TGTGCCAGCAGCTCTTTAGTGGCTACTAACTATGGCTACACCTTC. Protein: CASSSLVATNYGYTF.